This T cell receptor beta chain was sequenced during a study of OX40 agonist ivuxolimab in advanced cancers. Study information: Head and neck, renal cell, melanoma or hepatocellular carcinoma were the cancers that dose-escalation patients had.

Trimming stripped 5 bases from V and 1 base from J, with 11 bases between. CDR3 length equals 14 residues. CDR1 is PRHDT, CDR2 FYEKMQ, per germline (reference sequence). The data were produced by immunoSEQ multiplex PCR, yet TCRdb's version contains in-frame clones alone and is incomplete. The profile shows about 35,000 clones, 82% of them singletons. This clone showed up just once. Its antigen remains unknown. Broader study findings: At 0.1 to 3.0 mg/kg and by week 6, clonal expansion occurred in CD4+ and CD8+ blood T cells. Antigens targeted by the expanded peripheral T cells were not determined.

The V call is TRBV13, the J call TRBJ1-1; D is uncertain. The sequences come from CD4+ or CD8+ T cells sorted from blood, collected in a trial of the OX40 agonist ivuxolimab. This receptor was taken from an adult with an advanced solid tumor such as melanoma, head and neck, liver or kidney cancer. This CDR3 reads CASSPRKGNTEAFF. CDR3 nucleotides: TGTGCCAGCAGCCCCCGGAAGGGGAACACTGAAGCTTTCTTT.